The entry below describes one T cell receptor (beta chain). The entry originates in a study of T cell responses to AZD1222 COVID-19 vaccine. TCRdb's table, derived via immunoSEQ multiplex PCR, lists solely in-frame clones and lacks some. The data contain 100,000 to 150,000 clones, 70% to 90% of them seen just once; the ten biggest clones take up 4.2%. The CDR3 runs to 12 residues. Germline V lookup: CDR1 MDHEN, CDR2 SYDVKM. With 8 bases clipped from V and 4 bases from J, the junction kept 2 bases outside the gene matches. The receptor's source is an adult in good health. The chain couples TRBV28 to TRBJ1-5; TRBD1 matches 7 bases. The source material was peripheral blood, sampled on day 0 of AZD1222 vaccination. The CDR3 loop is CASGTDNQPQHF. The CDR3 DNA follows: TGTGCCAGCGGGACAGATAATCAGCCCCAGCATTTT.